This T cell receptor beta chain was identified during a study of blood T cell repertoires in COVID-19. Looking at the study overall: In each case, the material was cDNA or gDNA derived from T cells, B-cell-depleted T cells, or PBMCs.

Original data processing: Amplified reference gene primers provided the basis for estimating nucleated cell counts. Produced via immunoSEQ multiplex PCR; TCRdb's table is partial and in-frame only. The V and J calls and clone size come from that table; D and trimming were worked out from the DNA. The sample includes about 320,000 clones, 90% seen only once; the top ten take 2.6%. Participants reported their clinical history, and cohort assignment relied on those reports. The CDR3 is 17 residues long. Germline V lookup: CDR1 SGHNT, CDR2 YYREEE (reference sequence). After removal of 2 bases from V and 1 base from J, the junction contained 12 bases not matched to a gene. This clone was observed once.

This sequence originates from a man aged 60 to 69 who had recovered from COVID-19. Input material: PBMCs or T cells enriched from blood (not recorded which). The chain joins TRBV5-4 to TRBJ2-7; 7 bases map to TRBD2. DNA for the CDR3: TGTGCCAGCAGCTTTGGGGGTCTCGGGAGGAGTTCCTACGAGCAGTACTTC. The encoded protein is CASSFGGLGRSSYEQYF. Complete variable domain (other parts from reference TRBV5-4 and TRBJ2-7): ETGVTQSPTHLIKTRGQQVTLRCSSQSGHNTVSWYQQALGQGPQFIFQYYREEENGRGNFPPRFSGLQFPNYSSELNVNALELDDSALYLCASSFGGLGRSSYEQYFGPGTRLTVT.